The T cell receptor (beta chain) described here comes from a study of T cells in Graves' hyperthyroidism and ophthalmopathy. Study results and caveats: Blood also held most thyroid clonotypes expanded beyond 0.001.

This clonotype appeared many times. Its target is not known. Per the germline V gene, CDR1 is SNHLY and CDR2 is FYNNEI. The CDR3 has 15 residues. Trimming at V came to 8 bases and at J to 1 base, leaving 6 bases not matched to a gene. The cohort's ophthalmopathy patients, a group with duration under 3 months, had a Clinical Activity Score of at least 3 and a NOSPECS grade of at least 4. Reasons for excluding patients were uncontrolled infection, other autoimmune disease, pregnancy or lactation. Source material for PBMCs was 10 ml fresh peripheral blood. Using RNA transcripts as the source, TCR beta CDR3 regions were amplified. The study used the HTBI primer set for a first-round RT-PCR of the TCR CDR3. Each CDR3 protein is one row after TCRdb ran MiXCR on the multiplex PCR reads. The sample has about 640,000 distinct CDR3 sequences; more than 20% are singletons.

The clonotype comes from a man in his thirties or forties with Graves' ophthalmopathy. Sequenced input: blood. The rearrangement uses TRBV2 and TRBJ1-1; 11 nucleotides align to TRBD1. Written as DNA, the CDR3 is TGTGCCAGCGACAATGGACAGGGGGCGAACACTGAAGCTTTCTTT. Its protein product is CASDNGQGANTEAFF. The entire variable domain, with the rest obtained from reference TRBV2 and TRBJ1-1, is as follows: EPEVTQTPSHQVTQMGQEVILRCVPISNHLYFYWYRQILGQKVEFLVSFYNNEISEKSEIFDDQFSVERPDGSNFTLKIRSTKLEDSAMYFCASDNGQGANTEAFFGQGTRLTVV.